One sample yielded the 17 T cell receptor beta chains listed below, sequenced in a study of cytomegalovirus exposure and HLA in healthy donors (dated by TCRdb to 2015 to 2018). Receptors were amplified or captured by the immunoSEQ multiplex PCR assay. For the multiplex PCR, a mixture combining 60 forward primers for TCR Vbeta segments and 13 reverse primers for TCR Jbeta segments was used. TCRdb limited this immuneACCESS table to in-frame rearrangements with V and J called. A share of clones is missing; checked studies link under half to unresolved V genes, and the rest is unexplained. Present in this sample are over 120,000 clones, 8.5% to 10% of which were seen just once. The top ten hold 1.8% of the sample. Specimen: PBMCs. These receptors originate from a man aged 50 to 60 in good health and CMV-seronegative.

This clone was detected only a few times. The rearrangement uses TRBV9 and TRBJ1-1; D possibly corresponds to TRBD1 (5 bases). This CDR3 has 16 residues. Germline V lookup: CDR1 SGDLS, CDR2 YYNGEE. With 4 bases removed from V and 3 bases from J, the gap between germline ends came to 19 bases. In nucleotides, the CDR3 is TGTGCCAGCAGCCCCAATGGACGGGCGGGGGACACTGAAGCTTTCTTT. This sequence encodes CASSPNGRAGDTEAFF.

This clone has a handful of counts. Written as DNA, the CDR3 is TGCAGCGTTGCGGGGGGCCTGAATAGCAATCAGCCCCAGCATTTT. Translation gives CSVAGGLNSNQPQHF. The V call is TRBV29-1, the J call TRBJ1-5; D is possibly TRBD1 (6 bases). CDR1 SQVTM and CDR2 ANQGSEA come from the germline V gene. V gave up 4 bases and J gave up 0 bases, with 13 bases separating them. The CDR3 runs to 15 residues. Using reference TRBV29-1 and TRBJ1-5 for the parts outside the CDR3, the full variable domain is SAVISQKPSRDICQRGTSLTIQCQVDSQVTMMFWYRQQPGQSLTLIATANQGSEATYESGFVIDKFPISRPNLTFSTLTVSNMSPEDSSIYLCSVAGGLNSNQPQHFGDGTRLSIL.

The chain is built from TRBV18 and TRBJ2-3, with a possible D match to TRBD1 (5 bases). Germline V CDR1 and CDR2: KGHSH, LQKENI. V was cut by 4 bases and J by 4 bases, with 12 bases left in between. The CDR3 consists of 14 residues. DNA for the CDR3: TGTGCCAGCTCACTGGACATATCCTCAGATACGCAGTATTTT. Protein: CASSLDISSDTQYF.

Ten or more counts support this clone. V usage is TRBV7-2 and J usage is TRBJ1-1; possibly TRBD1 for D (5 bases). With 5 bases removed from V and 0 bases from J, the gap between germline ends came to 16 bases. This CDR3 has 16 residues. Germline CDR1 and CDR2: SGHTA and FQGNSA. CDR3 loop: CASSLSGGFMNTEAFF. DNA for the CDR3: TGTGCCAGCAGCCTCAGCGGGGGATTCATGAACACTGAAGCTTTCTTT.

In this sample, this clone turned up a few times. This sequence joins TRBV29-1 and TRBJ1-4; 7 bases are a match to TRBD1. The ends lost 7 bases at V and 7 bases at J; junction bases unmatched: 9. The V gene's germline CDR1 is SQVTM and CDR2 ANQGSEA. The CDR3 length is 13 residues. CDR3: CSGRGQLGEKLFF. CDR3 DNA sequence: TGCAGCGGGAGGGGACAGTTAGGTGAAAAACTGTTTTTT.

The table lists this clone with a few counts. The gene calls are TRBV6-4 and TRBJ1-1; D gene uncertain. Germline V gene data show CDR1 as MRHNA and CDR2 as SNTAGT. The CDR3 runs 13 residues. With 6 bases removed from V and 0 bases from J, the gap between germline ends came to 8 bases. The CDR3 sequence is CASSAELNTEAFF. DNA for the CDR3: TGTGCCAGCAGCGCCGAGCTGAACACTGAAGCTTTCTTT.

The rearrangement links TRBV9 to TRBJ2-7; 8 bases fit TRBD1. The CDR3 runs to 16 residues. Germline V gene data show CDR1 as SGDLS and CDR2 as YYNGEE. J gave up 0 bases and V 0 bases, and 5 bases lay outside the gene matches. CDR3 DNA sequence: TGTGCCAGCAGCGTAGGCGAGGACAGGGTCTCCTACGAGCAGTACTTC. Its protein is CASSVGEDRVSYEQYF.

The chain uses TRBV9 and TRBJ1-4; D is ambiguous. The germline CDR1 and CDR2 sequences are SGDLS and YYNGEE. The V and J ends lost 3 bases and 3 bases respectively, with 12 bases between them. CDR3 size: 15 residues. The CDR3 sequence is CASSAPGQPNEKLFF. CDR3 DNA sequence: TGTGCCAGCAGCGCCCCAGGTCAGCCTAATGAAAAACTGTTTTTT.

The chain carries TRBV9 and TRBJ2-1; D unclear. V was trimmed by 0 bases and J by 8 bases, leaving 6 bases between them. Germline V lookup: CDR1 SGDLS, CDR2 YYNGEE. The CDR3 has 12 residues. The CDR3, as DNA: TGTGCCAGCAGCGTAGCTAAAGATGAGCAGTTCTTC. The encoded protein is CASSVAKDEQFF.

This clone has a handful of counts. V usage is TRBV19 and J usage is TRBJ1-4, with D unresolved. The germline V gene has CDR1 LNHDA and CDR2 SQIVND (reference sequence). V was pared by 4 bases and J by 4 bases, with 13 bases between. The CDR3 totals 15 residues. CDR3 in amino acids: CASSTFTADNEKLFF. Here the CDR3 DNA reads TGTGCCAGTAGTACCTTCACAGCCGATAATGAAAAACTGTTTTTT. The complete variable domain, with remaining parts taken from reference TRBV19 and TRBJ1-4, reads DGGITQSPKYLFRKEGQNVTLSCEQNLNHDAMYWYRQDPGQGLRLIYYSQIVNDFQKGDIAEGYSVSREKKESFPLTVTSAQKNPTAFYLCASSTFTADNEKLFFGSGTQLSVL.

In nucleotides, the CDR3 is TGTGCCATCAGTGAAAAGGCGGGGGGACAGGGGACCTACGAGCAGTACTTC. It codes for CAISEKAGGQGTYEQYF. The chain has TRBV10-3 and TRBJ2-7; 10 bases map to TRBD1. The CDR3 is 17 amino acids. Trimming cost V 3 bases and J 2 bases; bases outside gene matches: 10. In germline, CDR1 is ENHRY, CDR2 SYGVKD.

J is TRBJ2-7 and V is TRBV11-1, with 9 bases fitting TRBD2. The CDR3 has 18 residues. The trim removed 0 bases at V and 2 bases at J, leaving 11 bases unmatched. In germline, CDR1 is SGHAT, CDR2 FQDESV (reference sequence). CDR3 sequence reads: CASSLAPPLAGRTYEQYF. The CDR3, as DNA: TGTGCCAGCAGCTTAGCCCCACCCCTAGCGGGGAGGACCTACGAGCAGTACTTC.

Only a few counts were recorded for this clone. The V call is TRBV19, the J call TRBJ1-2, with a tentative D call TRBD1 (6 bases). The CDR3 consists of 14 residues. Germline CDR1 LNHDA, CDR2 SQIVND (reference sequence). V was clipped by 3 bases and J by 4 bases, with 12 bases between them. The CDR3: CASSIAQGGYGYTF. CDR3 in DNA: TGTGCCAGTAGTATTGCACAGGGCGGCTATGGCTACACCTTC.

This clone appeared a few times. V usage is TRBV7-3 and J usage is TRBJ1-1; 8 bases line up with TRBD1. The CDR3 length is 13 residues. Germline V gene sequence: CDR1 SGHTA, CDR2 FQGTGA. The V gene end was trimmed by 7 bases and the J gene end by 3 bases; junction bases not matched to a gene: 4. CDR3 DNA sequence: TGTGCCAGCAAAAGACAGGGGTACACTGAAGCTTTCTTT. Its translation is CASKRQGYTEAFF. The entire variable domain, with the rest obtained from reference TRBV7-3 and TRBJ1-1, is as follows: GAGVSQTPSNKVTEKGKYVELRCDPISGHTALYWYRQSLGQGPEFLIYFQGTGAADDSGLPNDRFFAVRPEGSVSTLKIQRTERGDSAVYLCASKRQGYTEAFFGQGTRLTVV.

In this sample, this clone turned up a few times. The chain employs TRBV5-1 and TRBJ2-2; possibly TRBD1 for D (6 bases). Deletions cut 2 bases from V and 2 bases from J, with 10 bases between. CDR3 length equals 15 residues. CDR1 and CDR2 from the germline V gene are SGHRS and YFSETQ. The CDR3 DNA follows: TGCGCCAGCAGCTTCCGGGACACAAACACCGGGGAGCTGTTTTTT. Translated: CASSFRDTNTGELFF.

The rearrangement joins TRBV6-1 to TRBJ2-1; 9 bases line up with TRBD1. CDR3 length: 14 amino acids. Germline CDR1 MNHNS, CDR2 SASEGT. Trimming took 8 bases from V and 1 from J; bases not matched to a gene: 3. CDR3 DNA: TGTGCCAGCTGGGGACAGGGATCCTACAATGAGCAGTTCTTC. This encodes CASWGQGSYNEQFF.

The chain employs TRBV5-6 and TRBJ1-2; TRBD1 matches 11 bases. CDR3 length equals 14 residues. After removal of 1 base from V and 7 bases from J, the junction contained 3 bases not matched to a gene. Germline V gene sequence: CDR1 SGHDT, CDR2 YYEEEE. As DNA, the CDR3 is TGTGCCAGCAGCTTGCCCGGGACAGGGGGTGGCTACACCTTC. This sequence encodes CASSLPGTGGGYTF.